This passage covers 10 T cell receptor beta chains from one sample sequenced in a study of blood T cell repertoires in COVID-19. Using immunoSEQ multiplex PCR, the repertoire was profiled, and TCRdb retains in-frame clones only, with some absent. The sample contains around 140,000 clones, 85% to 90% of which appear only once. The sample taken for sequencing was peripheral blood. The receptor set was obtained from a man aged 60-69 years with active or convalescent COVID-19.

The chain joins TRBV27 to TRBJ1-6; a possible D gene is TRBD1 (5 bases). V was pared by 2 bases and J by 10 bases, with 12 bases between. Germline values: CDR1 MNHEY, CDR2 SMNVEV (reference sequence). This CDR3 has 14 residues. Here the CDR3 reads CASSLRGRGSPLHF. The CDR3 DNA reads TGTGCCAGCAGTTTACGGGGGAGAGGATCACCCCTCCACTTT.

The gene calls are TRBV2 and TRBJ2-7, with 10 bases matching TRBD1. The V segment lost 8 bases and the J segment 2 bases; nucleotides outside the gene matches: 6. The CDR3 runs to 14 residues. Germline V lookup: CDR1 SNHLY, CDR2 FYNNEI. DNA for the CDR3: TGTGCCAGCGGGTACGGGACAGGGGCCTACGAGCAGTACTTC. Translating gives CASGYGTGAYEQYF.

The CDR3 loop reads CASNCTGTGYNEQFF. In nucleotides, the CDR3 is TGTGCCAGCAATTGTACCGGGACAGGCTACAATGAGCAGTTCTTC. This sequence joins TRBV24-1 and TRBJ2-1; 8 nucleotides line up with TRBD1. The V gene end was trimmed by 11 bases and the J gene end by 3 bases; junction bases not matched to a gene: 11. The CDR3 consists of 15 residues. Germline CDR1 reads KGHDR; CDR2 reads SFDVKD.

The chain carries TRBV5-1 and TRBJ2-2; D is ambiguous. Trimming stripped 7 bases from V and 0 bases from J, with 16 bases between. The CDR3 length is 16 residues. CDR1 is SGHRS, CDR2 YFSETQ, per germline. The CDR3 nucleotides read TGCGCCAGCGGCCTTTCCGATTTACCGAACACCGGGGAGCTGTTTTTT. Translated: CASGLSDLPNTGELFF.

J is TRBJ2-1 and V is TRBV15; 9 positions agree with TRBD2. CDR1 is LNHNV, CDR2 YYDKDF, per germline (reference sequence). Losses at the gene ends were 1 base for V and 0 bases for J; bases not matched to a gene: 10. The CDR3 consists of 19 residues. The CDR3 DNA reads TGTGCCACCAGCAGAGGTGTAGCGGGGGCCTTCTACTCCTACAATGAGCAGTTCTTC. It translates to CATSRGVAGAFYSYNEQFF.

The CDR3 DNA is TGTGCCAGCAGCTTATTGGGAGGGAACACCGGGGAGCTGTTTTTT. As protein: CASSLLGGNTGELFF. J is TRBJ2-2 and V is TRBV7-3; D possibly corresponds to TRBD2 (6 bases). Trimming pared 2 bases from V and 1 base from J, leaving 8 bases between. CDR3 length equals 15 residues. The V gene's germline CDR1 is SGHTA and CDR2 FQGTGA.

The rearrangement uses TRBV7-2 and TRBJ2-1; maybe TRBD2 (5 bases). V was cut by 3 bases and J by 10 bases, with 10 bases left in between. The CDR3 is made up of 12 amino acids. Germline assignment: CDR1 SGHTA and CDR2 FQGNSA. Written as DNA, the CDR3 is TGTGCCAGCAGCTTCGGGGTTGGCGAGCAGTTCTTC. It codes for CASSFGVGEQFF.

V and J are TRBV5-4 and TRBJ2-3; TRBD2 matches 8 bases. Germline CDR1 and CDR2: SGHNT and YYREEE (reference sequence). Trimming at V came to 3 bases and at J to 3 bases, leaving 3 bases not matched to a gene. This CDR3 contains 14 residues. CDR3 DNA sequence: TGTGCCAGCAGCTCCGGGGGGGCTACAGATACGCAGTATTTT. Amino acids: CASSSGGATDTQYF. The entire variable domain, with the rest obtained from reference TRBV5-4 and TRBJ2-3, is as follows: ETGVTQSPTHLIKTRGQQVTLRCSSQSGHNTVSWYQQALGQGPQFIFQYYREEENGRGNFPPRFSGLQFPNYSSELNVNALELDDSALYLCASSSGGATDTQYFGPGTRLTVL.

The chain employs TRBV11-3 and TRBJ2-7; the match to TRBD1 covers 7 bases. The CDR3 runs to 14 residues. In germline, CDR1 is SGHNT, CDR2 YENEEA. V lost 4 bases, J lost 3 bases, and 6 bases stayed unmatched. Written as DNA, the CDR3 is TGTGCCAGCAGCTACTCAGGGGGTGGCTACGAGCAGTACTTC. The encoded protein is CASSYSGGGYEQYF.

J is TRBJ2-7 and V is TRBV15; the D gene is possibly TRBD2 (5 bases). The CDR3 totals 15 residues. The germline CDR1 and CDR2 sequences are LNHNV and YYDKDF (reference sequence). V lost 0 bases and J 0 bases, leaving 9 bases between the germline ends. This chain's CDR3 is CATSRDRRSSYEQYF. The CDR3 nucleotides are TGTGCCACCAGCAGAGATCGGAGGAGCTCCTACGAGCAGTACTTC.